This T cell receptor (beta chain) was identified during a study of T cell changes during pregnancy in multiple sclerosis. This CDR3 has 15 amino acids. Germline assignment: CDR1 LGHNA and CDR2 YSLEER. The junction had 3 bases not matched to a gene; V was cut back by 0 bases and J by 2 bases. Measured with immunoSEQ multiplex PCR; TCRdb has only the in-frame clones, and not every one. This sample has some 40,000 clones, with 92% found just once. The sequences come from CD4+ T cells from peripheral blood mononuclear cells, collected in the third trimester of pregnancy. V gene TRBV4-3 combines with J gene TRBJ2-5, with 7 bases that match TRBD1. The sequence derives from a female donor with multiple sclerosis, enrolled in a pregnancy study. This chain's CDR3 is CASSQDPRGQETQYF. CDR3 DNA: TGCGCCAGCAGCCAAGATCCCAGGGGGCAAGAGACCCAGTACTTC.